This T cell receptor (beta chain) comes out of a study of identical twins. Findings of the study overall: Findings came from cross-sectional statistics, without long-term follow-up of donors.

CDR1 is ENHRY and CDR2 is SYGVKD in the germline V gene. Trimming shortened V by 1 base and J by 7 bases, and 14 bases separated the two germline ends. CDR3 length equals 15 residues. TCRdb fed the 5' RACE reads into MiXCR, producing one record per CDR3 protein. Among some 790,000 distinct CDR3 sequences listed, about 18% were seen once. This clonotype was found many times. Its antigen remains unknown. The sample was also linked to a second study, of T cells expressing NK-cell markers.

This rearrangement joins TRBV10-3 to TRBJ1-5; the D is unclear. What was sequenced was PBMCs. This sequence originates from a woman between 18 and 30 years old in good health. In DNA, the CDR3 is TGTGCCATCAGTGAGTACCAAGATTCCGGGCAGCCCCAGCATTTT. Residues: CAISEYQDSGQPQHF.